The rows below give T cell receptor beta chains drawn from one sample of a study of T cells in Graves' hyperthyroidism and ophthalmopathy. Via MiXCR, TCRdb re-called the multiplex PCR reads, giving one row per CDR3 protein. The sample has about 400,000 distinct CDR3 sequences; approximately 13% are singletons. Sequenced input: blood. These receptors were collected from a young woman with Graves' hyperthyroidism. Each CDR3 is given with its conserved first and last residue. A D gene is named only where the DNA matches it firmly. Not every row has a clone size; where given, it reads once, few, many or a size class.

TRBV2,-,TRBD2,TRBJ2-1,TGTGCCAGCAGTGACCCCGTAGCGGGAGGGCCGGGTAATGAGCAGTTCTTC,CASSDPVAGGPGNEQFF
TRBV18,few,-,TRBJ2-3,TGTGCCAGCTCACACACTTCAGATACGCAGTATTTT,CASSHTSDTQYF
TRBV9,once,-,TRBJ1-2,TGTGCCAGCAGCGTAGGACAGGACTATGGCTACACCTTC,CASSVGQDYGYTF
TRBV20-1,-,TRBD1,TRBJ1-1,TGCAGTGCTAATCCGGGACAGGGAGGTTTTCTCGCTGAAGCTTTCTTT,CSANPGQGGFLAEAFF
TRBV30,-,-,TRBJ2-6,TGTGCCTGGAGTGGGCAGCCCCGCGTCCTGACTTTC,CAWSGQPRVLTF
TRBV12-3/TRBV12-4,-,-,TRBJ2-7,TGTGCCAGCGGTTTAGTCGGGGGAGGCTCCTACGAGCAGTACTTC,CASGLVGGGSYEQYF
TRBV30,-,-,TRBJ2-3,TGTGCCTGGAGTGCCCACGTGTGGGAGCCCGAAGGACCAGATACGCAGTATTTT,CAWSAHVWEPEGPDTQYF
TRBV9,-,TRBD1,TRBJ2-2,TGTGCCAGCAGCGCCCGGACAGGCAGGAACACCGGGGAGCTGTTTTTT,CASSARTGRNTGELFF
TRBV6-1,many,TRBD2,TRBJ2-3,TGTGCCAGCAGTTCGGCTAGGGCTAGCGGGAGGGATACGCAGTATTTT,CASSSARASGRDTQYF
TRBV7-2,many,TRBD2,TRBJ2-7,TGTGCCAGCAGCCCGGGGGGGGTGCGCGAGCAGTACTTC,CASSPGGVREQYF
TRBV5-1,-,-,TRBJ1-4,TGCGCCAGCAGCTGGGGGACAAGGGGCAATAATGAAAAACTGTTTTTT,CASSWGTRGNNEKLFF
TRBV7-2,many,-,TRBJ1-1,TGTGCCAGCAGCTTAATTGCCCTGAAAGGAAACACTGAAGCTTTCTTT,CASSLIALKGNTEAFF
TRBV7-6,-,TRBD2,TRBJ2-2,TGTGCCAGCAGCAACTCCGGGACTAGCAGGACCGGGGAGCTGTTTTTT,CASSNSGTSRTGELFF